The T cell receptor beta chain described here comes from a study of T cell repertoires in cytomegalovirus infection. MiXCR was run by TCRdb on the reads, yielding one entry per CDR3 protein. The repertoire consists of 100,000 to 150,000 distinct CDR3 sequences, with approximately 24% occurring once and the leading ten covering roughly 35%. Germline CDR1 reads SEHNR; CDR2 reads FQNEAQ (reference sequence). This CDR3 region has 14 residues. Trimming stripped 0 bases from V and 6 bases from J, with 10 bases between. Note on this clonotype: What it recognizes is unknown.

Sequencing used PBMCs, sequenced either directly or after in vitro stimulation (not recorded which). The sequence came from a human donor in good health (CMV status not recorded). Some clones in this sample may be carry-over from other donors' samples. V and J are TRBV7-9 and TRBJ2-3; D gene ambiguous. CDR3 amino acids: CASSLAADRDTQYF. The DNA of the CDR3 is TGTGCCAGCAGCTTAGCGGCTGACCGCGATACGCAGTATTTT.